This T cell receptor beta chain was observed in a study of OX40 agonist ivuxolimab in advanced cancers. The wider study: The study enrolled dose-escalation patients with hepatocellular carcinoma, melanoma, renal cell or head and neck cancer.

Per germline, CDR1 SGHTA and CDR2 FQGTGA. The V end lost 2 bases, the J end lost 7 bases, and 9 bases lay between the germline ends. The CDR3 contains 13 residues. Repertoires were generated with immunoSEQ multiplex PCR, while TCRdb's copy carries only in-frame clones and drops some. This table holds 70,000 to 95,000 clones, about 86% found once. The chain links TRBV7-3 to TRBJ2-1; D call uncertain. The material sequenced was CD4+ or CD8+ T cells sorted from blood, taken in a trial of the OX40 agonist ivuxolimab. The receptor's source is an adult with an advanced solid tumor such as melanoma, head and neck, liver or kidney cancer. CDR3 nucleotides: TGTGCCAGCAGCTTAGGAACCGGGAATGAGCAGTTCTTC. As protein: CASSLGTGNEQFF.